This T cell receptor beta chain was identified during a study of OX40 agonist ivuxolimab in advanced cancers. Repertoires were generated with immunoSEQ multiplex PCR, while TCRdb's copy carries only in-frame clones and drops some. Altogether 60,000 or so clones are present, around 83% being singletons, with the ten largest covering 27%. This CDR3 is 13 amino acids long. V lost 7 bases and J 0 bases, leaving 9 bases between the germline ends. Germline CDR1 reads MNHEY; CDR2 reads SVGAGI. Sequenced material: CD4+ or CD8+ T cells sorted from blood, taken in a trial of the OX40 agonist ivuxolimab. The chain is built from TRBV6-5 and TRBJ1-1; maybe TRBD1 (6 bases). The receptor was isolated from an adult with an advanced solid tumor such as melanoma, head and neck, liver or kidney cancer. The CDR3 sequence is CASKRTVNTEAFF. The CDR3 DNA follows: TGTGCCAGCAAGAGGACAGTGAACACTGAAGCTTTCTTT.